This is a list of T cell receptor beta chains from one sample in a study of PD-L1 blockade in urothelial cancer. TCRdb's table, derived via immunoSEQ multiplex PCR, lists solely in-frame clones and lacks some. The sample consists of 35,000 to 50,000 clones, about 80% of them appearing once. The sample consisted of PBMCs, taken around atezolizumab (anti-PD-L1) treatment. These receptors were obtained from a man in his 70s with urothelial cancer. CDR3s include the opening cysteine and the closing phenylalanine or tryptophan. The D gene is left open where the match is weak. A row's size may be missing; if present it is once, few, many or a size class.

len: 16; v_gene: TRBV15; j_gene: TRBJ2-5; d_gene: TRBD2; abundance: .; CDR3aa: CATSREFASGRETQYF; CDR3nt: TGTGCCACCAGCAGAGAGTTCGCTAGCGGGAGGGAGACCCAGTACTTC
len: 16; v_gene: TRBV6-4; j_gene: TRBJ2-2; d_gene: .; abundance: .; CDR3aa: CASSQTDNTNTGELFF; CDR3nt: TGTGCCAGCAGTCAAACGGACAATACTAACACCGGGGAGCTGTTTTTT
len: 14; v_gene: TRBV14; j_gene: TRBJ2-1; d_gene: .; abundance: .; CDR3aa: CASSHRDGGYEQFF; CDR3nt: TGTGCCAGCAGCCACCGGGACGGAGGGTATGAGCAGTTCTTC
len: 14; v_gene: TRBV19; j_gene: TRBJ2-2; d_gene: .; abundance: .; CDR3aa: CASNKRANTGELFF; CDR3nt: TGTGCCAGTAATAAGCGGGCTAACACCGGGGAGCTGTTTTTT
len: 13; v_gene: TRBV11-2; j_gene: TRBJ1-4; d_gene: .; abundance: .; CDR3aa: CASSPGAGGKLFF; CDR3nt: TGTGCCAGCAGCCCCGGGGCGGGGGGAAAACTGTTTTTT
len: 14; v_gene: TRBV11-3; j_gene: TRBJ2-1; d_gene: .; abundance: .; CDR3aa: CASSLEGSLNEQFF; CDR3nt: TGTGCCAGCAGCTTAGAAGGTAGCCTCAATGAGCAGTTCTTC
len: 15; v_gene: TRBV5-1; j_gene: TRBJ2-5; d_gene: TRBD2; abundance: .; CDR3aa: CASSGTRLAGETQYF; CDR3nt: TGCGCCAGCAGCGGAACTAGACTAGCGGGAGAGACCCAGTACTTC
len: 15; v_gene: TRBV6-1; j_gene: TRBJ2-7; d_gene: .; abundance: .; CDR3aa: CASSLNRGGVGEQYF; CDR3nt: TGTGCCAGCAGCCTTAATCGGGGAGGTGTCGGCGAGCAGTACTTC
len: 17; v_gene: TRBV7-3; j_gene: TRBJ1-1; d_gene: TRBD1; abundance: .; CDR3aa: CASSLTGRQGIVTEAFF; CDR3nt: TGTGCCAGCAGCTTAACTGGTCGACAGGGGATAGTCACTGAAGCTTTCTTT
len: 15; v_gene: TRBV6-1; j_gene: TRBJ1-5; d_gene: .; abundance: .; CDR3aa: CASSDGGRNNQPQHF; CDR3nt: TGTGCCAGCAGTGACGGGGGACGCAACAATCAGCCCCAGCATTTT
len: 17; v_gene: TRBV21-1; j_gene: TRBJ1-1; d_gene: .; abundance: few; CDR3aa: CASSTTSEAGELTEAFF; CDR3nt: TGTGCCAGCAGCACAACCTCGGAGGCAGGGGAGTTAACTGAAGCTTTCTTT
len: 12; v_gene: TRBV28; j_gene: TRBJ1-1; d_gene: .; abundance: .; CDR3aa: CASQERNTEAFF; CDR3nt: TGTGCCAGCCAGGAACGGAACACTGAAGCTTTCTTT
len: 16; v_gene: TRBV9; j_gene: TRBJ2-1; d_gene: TRBD2; abundance: .; CDR3aa: CASSLETSGRLNEQFF; CDR3nt: TGTGCCAGCAGCCTAGAGACTAGCGGGAGATTGAATGAGCAGTTCTTC
len: 17; v_gene: TRBV7-9; j_gene: TRBJ1-2; d_gene: .; abundance: .; CDR3aa: CASSLVYESLVSYGYTF; CDR3nt: TGTGCCAGCAGCTTAGTGTACGAGTCCCTTGTATCCTATGGCTACACCTTC
len: 18; v_gene: TRBV7-3; j_gene: TRBJ2-3; d_gene: TRBD2; abundance: .; CDR3aa: CASSLTVGVAGRTDTQYF; CDR3nt: TGTGCCAGCAGCTTAACGGTGGGAGTAGCGGGCCGCACAGATACGCAGTATTTT
len: 14; v_gene: TRBV7-2; j_gene: TRBJ2-2; d_gene: .; abundance: once; CDR3aa: CASSLEGTPGELFF; CDR3nt: TGTGCCAGCAGCTTAGAGGGGACTCCCGGGGAGCTGTTTTTT
len: 12; v_gene: TRBV28; j_gene: TRBJ2-1; d_gene: .; abundance: .; CDR3aa: CASSFEGNEQFF; CDR3nt: TGTGCCAGCAGTTTTGAGGGCAATGAGCAGTTCTTC
len: 12; v_gene: TRBV5-6; j_gene: TRBJ1-2; d_gene: .; abundance: .; CDR3aa: CASSLGEDGYTF; CDR3nt: TGTGCCAGCAGCTTAGGGGAGGATGGCTACACCTTC
len: 15; v_gene: TRBV7-2; j_gene: TRBJ1-4; d_gene: TRBD1; abundance: .; CDR3aa: CASSLAPQGASALFF; CDR3nt: TGTGCCAGCAGCTTAGCGCCCCAGGGGGCATCTGCGCTGTTTTTT
len: 15; v_gene: TRBV2; j_gene: TRBJ2-4; d_gene: .; abundance: .; CDR3aa: CASSGQGSAKNIQYF; CDR3nt: TGTGCCAGCAGTGGTCAGGGTTCAGCCAAAAACATTCAGTACTTC
len: 17; v_gene: TRBV29-1; j_gene: TRBJ2-3; d_gene: TRBD2; abundance: .; CDR3aa: CSVEGTSGTKITDTQYF; CDR3nt: TGCAGCGTTGAGGGGACTAGCGGGACGAAGATCACAGATACGCAGTATTTT
len: 15; v_gene: TRBV6-5; j_gene: TRBJ2-1; d_gene: TRBD2; abundance: .; CDR3aa: CASSWETSGSNEQFF; CDR3nt: TGTGCCAGCAGTTGGGAGACTAGCGGGAGTAATGAGCAGTTCTTC
len: 15; v_gene: TRBV7-9; j_gene: TRBJ2-3; d_gene: .; abundance: .; CDR3aa: CASSLGRGGTDTQYF; CDR3nt: TGTGCCAGCAGCTTAGGGCGAGGCGGCACAGATACGCAGTATTTT
len: 14; v_gene: TRBV27; j_gene: TRBJ2-7; d_gene: TRBD2; abundance: .; CDR3aa: CASSPGLGPYEQYF; CDR3nt: TGTGCCAGCAGTCCAGGACTAGGGCCCTACGAGCAGTACTTC
len: 15; v_gene: TRBV2; j_gene: TRBJ1-1; d_gene: TRBD1; abundance: .; CDR3aa: CASRREGAKGTEAFF; CDR3nt: TGTGCCAGCAGAAGAGAGGGGGCGAAGGGCACTGAAGCTTTCTTT
len: 17; v_gene: TRBV19; j_gene: TRBJ1-5; d_gene: TRBD1; abundance: .; CDR3aa: CASSKGTGGRTYQPQHF; CDR3nt: TGTGCCAGTAGTAAGGGGACAGGAGGTAGGACTTATCAGCCCCAGCATTTT
len: 16; v_gene: TRBV30; j_gene: TRBJ2-3; d_gene: .; abundance: .; CDR3aa: CAWTPGSLAYTDTQYF; CDR3nt: TGTGCCTGGACCCCTGGAAGTCTAGCGTACACAGATACGCAGTATTTT